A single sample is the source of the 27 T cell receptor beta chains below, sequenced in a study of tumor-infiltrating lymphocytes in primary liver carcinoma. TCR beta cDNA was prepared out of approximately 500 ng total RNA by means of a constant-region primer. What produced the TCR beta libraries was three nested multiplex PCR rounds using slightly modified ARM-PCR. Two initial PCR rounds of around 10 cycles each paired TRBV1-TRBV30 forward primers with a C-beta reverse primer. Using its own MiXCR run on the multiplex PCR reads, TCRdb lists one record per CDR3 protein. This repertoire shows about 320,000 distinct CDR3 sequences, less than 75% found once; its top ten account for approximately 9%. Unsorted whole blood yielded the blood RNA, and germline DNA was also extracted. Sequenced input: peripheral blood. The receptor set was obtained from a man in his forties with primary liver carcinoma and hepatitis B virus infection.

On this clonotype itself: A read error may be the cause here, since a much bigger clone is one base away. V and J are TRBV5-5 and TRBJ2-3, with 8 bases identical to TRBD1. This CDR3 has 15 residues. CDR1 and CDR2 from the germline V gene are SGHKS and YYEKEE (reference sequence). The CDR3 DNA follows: TGTGCCAGCAGCCCCCGGACAGGGCTCACAAATACGCAGTATTTT. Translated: CASSPRTGLTNTQYF.

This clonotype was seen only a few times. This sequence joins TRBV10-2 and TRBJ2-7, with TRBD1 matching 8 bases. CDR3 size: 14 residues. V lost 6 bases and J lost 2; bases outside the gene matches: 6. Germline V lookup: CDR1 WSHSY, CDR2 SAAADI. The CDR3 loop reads CASRMDRVTYEQYF. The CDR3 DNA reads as TGCGCCAGCAGGATGGACAGGGTAACCTACGAGCAGTACTTC.

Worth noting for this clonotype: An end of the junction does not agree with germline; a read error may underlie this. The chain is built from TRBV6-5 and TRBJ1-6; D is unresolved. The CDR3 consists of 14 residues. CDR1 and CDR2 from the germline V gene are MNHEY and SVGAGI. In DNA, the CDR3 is TGTGCCAGCAATTTAACAGAACGTAATTCACCCCTCCACTTC. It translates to CASNLTERNSPLHF.

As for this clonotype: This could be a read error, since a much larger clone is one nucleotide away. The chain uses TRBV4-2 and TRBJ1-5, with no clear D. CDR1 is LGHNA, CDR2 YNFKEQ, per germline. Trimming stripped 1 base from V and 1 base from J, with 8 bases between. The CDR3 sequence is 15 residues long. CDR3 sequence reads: CASSQGWRSNQPQHF. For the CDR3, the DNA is TGTGCCAGCAGCCAAGGGTGGAGGAGCAATCAGCCCCAGCATTTT.

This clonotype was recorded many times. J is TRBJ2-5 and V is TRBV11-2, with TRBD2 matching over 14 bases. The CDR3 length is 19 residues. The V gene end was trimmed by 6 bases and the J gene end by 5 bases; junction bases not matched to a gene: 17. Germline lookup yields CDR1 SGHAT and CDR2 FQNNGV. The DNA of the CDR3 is TGTGCCAGCAGTAAAGTTGGACCGGGACTAGCGGGAGTGACGGAGACCCAGTACTTC. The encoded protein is CASSKVGPGLAGVTETQYF.

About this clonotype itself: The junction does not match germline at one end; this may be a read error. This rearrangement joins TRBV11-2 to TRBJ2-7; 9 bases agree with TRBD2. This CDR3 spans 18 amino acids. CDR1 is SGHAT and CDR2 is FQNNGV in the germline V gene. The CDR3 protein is CAGSLARLAVDMEHEQYF. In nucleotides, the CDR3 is TGTGCCGGCAGTTTAGCCCGACTAGCGGTAGATATGGAGCACGAGCAGTACTTC.

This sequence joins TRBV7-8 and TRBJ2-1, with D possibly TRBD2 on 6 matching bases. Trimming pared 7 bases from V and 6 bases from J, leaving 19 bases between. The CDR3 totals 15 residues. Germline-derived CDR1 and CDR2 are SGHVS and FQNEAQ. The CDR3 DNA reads TGTGCCAGCAACTACAGGAGGGCCGGGTCCAATGAGCAGTTCTTC. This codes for CASNYRRAGSNEQFF. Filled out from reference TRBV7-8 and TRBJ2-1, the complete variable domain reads GAGVSQSPRYKVAKRGQDVALRCDPISGHVSLFWYQQALGQGPEFLTYFQNEAQLDKSGLPSDRFFAERPEGSVSTLKIQRTQQEDSAVYLCASNYRRAGSNEQFFGPGTRLTVL.

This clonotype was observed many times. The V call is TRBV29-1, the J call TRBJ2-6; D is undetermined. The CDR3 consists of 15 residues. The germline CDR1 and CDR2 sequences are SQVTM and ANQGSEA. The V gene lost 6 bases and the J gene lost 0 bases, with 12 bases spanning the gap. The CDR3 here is CSVTDPNSGANVLTF. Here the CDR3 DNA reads TGCAGCGTAACAGACCCAAACTCTGGGGCCAACGTCCTGACTTTC.

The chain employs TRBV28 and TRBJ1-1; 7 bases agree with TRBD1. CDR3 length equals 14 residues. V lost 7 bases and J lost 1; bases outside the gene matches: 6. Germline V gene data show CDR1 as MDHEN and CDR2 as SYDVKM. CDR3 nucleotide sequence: TGTGCCAGCACCGGGGGACAGCAGAACACTGAAGCTTTCTTT. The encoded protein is CASTGGQQNTEAFF.

CDR3 sequence: CASGDRSGANVLTF. CDR3 DNA: TGCGCCAGCGGGGACAGATCTGGGGCCAACGTCCTGACTTTC. V usage is TRBV5-1 and J usage is TRBJ2-6; 7 bases agree with TRBD1. V lost 7 bases to trimming and J lost 1 base; unmatched junction nucleotides: 2. The germline V gene has CDR1 SGHRS and CDR2 YFSETQ. This CDR3 region has 14 residues. Full variable domain (remainder filled in from reference TRBV5-1 and TRBJ2-6): KAGVTQTPRYLIKTRGQQVTLSCSPISGHRSVSWYQQTPGQGLQFLFEYFSETQRNKGNFPGRFSGRQFSNSRSEMNVSTLELGDSALYLCASGDRSGANVLTFGAGSRLTVL.

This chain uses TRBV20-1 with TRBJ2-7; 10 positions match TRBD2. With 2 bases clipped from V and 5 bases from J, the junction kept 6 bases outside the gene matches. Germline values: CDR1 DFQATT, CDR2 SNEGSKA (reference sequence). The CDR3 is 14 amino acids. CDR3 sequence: CSARSTSGLDEQYF. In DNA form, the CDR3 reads TGCAGTGCTAGATCGACTAGCGGGTTGGACGAGCAGTACTTC.

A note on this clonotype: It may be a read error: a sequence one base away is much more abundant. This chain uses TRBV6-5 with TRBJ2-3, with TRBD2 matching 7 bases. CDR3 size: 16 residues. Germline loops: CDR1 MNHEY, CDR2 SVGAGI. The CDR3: CVSSSRGGQSTDTQYF. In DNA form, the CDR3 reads TGTGTCAGCAGCTCGCGGGGAGGGCAGAGCACAGATACGCAGTATTTT.

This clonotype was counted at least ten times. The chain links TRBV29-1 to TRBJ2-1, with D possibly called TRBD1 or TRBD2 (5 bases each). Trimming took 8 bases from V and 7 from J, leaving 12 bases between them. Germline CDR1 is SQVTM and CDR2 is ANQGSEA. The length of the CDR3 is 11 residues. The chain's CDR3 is CSTYWGNEQFF. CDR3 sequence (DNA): TGCAGCACCTACTGGGGGAATGAGCAGTTCTTC.

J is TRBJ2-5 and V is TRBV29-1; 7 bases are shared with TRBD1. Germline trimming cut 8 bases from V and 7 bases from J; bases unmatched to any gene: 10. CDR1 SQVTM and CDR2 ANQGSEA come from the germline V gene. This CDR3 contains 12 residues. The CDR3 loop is CSFLRGRRTQYF. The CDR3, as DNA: TGCAGCTTCCTCAGGGGGAGAAGGACCCAGTACTTC.

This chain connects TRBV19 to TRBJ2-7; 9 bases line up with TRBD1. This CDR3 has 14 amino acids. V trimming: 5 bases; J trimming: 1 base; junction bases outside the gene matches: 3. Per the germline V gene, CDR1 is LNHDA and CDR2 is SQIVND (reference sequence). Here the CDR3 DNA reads TGTGCCAGTAGTTGGGGACAGGGTTCCTACGAGCAGTACTTC. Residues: CASSWGQGSYEQYF.

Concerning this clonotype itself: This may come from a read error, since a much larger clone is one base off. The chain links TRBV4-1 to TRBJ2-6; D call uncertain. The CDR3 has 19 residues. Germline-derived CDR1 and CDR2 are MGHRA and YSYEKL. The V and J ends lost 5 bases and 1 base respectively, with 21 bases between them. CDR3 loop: CASSDMAVGIASGANVLTF. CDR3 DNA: TGCGCCAGCAGCGACATGGCGGTAGGCATTGCTTCTGGGGCCAACGTCCTGACTTTC.

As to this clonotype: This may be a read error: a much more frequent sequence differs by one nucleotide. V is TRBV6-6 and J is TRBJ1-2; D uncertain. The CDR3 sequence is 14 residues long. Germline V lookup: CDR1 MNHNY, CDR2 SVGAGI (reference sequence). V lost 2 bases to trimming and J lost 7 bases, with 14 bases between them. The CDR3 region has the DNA TGTGCCAGCAGTTACAGCGGGGTGGGAGTTGGCTACACCTTC. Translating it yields CASSYSGVGVGYTF.

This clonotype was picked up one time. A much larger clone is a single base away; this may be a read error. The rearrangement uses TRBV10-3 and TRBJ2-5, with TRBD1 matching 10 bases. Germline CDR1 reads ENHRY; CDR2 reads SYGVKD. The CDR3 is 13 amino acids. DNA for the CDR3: TGTGCCATCAGTTGGGACAGGGGAGAGACCCAGTGCTTC. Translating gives CAISWDRGETQCF.

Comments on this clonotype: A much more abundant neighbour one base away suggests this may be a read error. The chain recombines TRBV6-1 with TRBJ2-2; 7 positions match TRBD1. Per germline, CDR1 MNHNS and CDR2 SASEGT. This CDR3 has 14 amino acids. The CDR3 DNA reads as TGTGCCAGCGGAGAACAGGGGAGCACCGGGAAGCTGTTTTTT. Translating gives CASGEQGSTGKLFF.

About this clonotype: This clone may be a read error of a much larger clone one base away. CDR3 residues: CASSESVRSIQYF. In DNA form, the CDR3 reads TGCGCCAGCAGTGAGAGTGTAAGGTCGATCCAGTACTTC. This chain joins TRBV10-2 and TRBJ2-5; no reliable D call. Germline V gene lookup returns CDR1 WSHSY and CDR2 SAAADI. The CDR3 covers 13 residues. Trimming took off 2 bases at V and 10 bases at J, with 14 bases between the two ends.

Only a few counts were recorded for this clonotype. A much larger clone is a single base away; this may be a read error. As DNA, the CDR3 is TGTGCCAGCAGCCGTAATCTGGGACAGGGGGAAGTTTTCTTT. Its translation: CASSRNLGQGEVFF. The chain joins TRBV5-4 to TRBJ1-1, with 11 bases fitting TRBD1. This CDR3 contains 14 residues. The germline V gene encodes CDR1 SGHNT and CDR2 YYREEE (reference sequence).

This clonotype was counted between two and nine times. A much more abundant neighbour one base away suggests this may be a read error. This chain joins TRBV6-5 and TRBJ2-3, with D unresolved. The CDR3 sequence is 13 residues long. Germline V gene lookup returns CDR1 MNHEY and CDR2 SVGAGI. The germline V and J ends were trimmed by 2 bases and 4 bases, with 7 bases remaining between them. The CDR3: CASSYTWPDTQYF. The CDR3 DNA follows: TGTGCCAGCAGTTACACCTGGCCAGATACGCAGTATTTT.

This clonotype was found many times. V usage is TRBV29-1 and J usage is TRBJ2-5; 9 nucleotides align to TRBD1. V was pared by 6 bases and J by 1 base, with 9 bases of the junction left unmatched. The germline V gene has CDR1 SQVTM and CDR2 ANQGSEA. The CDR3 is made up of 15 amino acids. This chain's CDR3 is CSVGKTGQGQETQYF. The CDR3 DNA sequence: TGCAGCGTCGGTAAGACGGGACAGGGCCAAGAGACCCAGTACTTC.

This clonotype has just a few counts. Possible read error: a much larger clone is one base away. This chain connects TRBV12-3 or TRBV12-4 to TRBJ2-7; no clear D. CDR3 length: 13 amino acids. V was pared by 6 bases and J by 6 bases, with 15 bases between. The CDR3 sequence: CASSTLRAPEQYF. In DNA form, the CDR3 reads TGTGCCAGCAGCACCCTCCGAGCGCCCGAGCAGTACTTC.

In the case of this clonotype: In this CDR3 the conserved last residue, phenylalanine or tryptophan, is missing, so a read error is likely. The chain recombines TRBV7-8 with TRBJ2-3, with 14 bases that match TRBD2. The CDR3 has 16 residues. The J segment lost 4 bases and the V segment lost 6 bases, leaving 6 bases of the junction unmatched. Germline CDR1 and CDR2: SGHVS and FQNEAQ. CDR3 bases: TGTGCCAGCAGTTCGGGACTAGCGGGAGCCCCAGATACGCAGTATCTT. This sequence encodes CASSSGLAGAPDTQYL.

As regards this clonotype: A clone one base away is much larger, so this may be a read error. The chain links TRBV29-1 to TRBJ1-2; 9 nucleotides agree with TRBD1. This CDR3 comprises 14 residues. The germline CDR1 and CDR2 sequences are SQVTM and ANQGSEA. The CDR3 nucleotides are TGCTGCGTCCTGGACAGGGGAGCTAACTATGGCTACACCTTC. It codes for CCVLDRGANYGYTF.

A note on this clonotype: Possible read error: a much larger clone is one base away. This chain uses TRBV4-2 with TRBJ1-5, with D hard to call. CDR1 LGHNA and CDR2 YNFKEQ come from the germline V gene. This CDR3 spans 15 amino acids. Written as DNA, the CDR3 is TGTGCCAGCAGCCAAGAGGTTCTAGGGAATCGGCCCCAGCATTTT. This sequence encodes CASSQEVLGNRPQHF.